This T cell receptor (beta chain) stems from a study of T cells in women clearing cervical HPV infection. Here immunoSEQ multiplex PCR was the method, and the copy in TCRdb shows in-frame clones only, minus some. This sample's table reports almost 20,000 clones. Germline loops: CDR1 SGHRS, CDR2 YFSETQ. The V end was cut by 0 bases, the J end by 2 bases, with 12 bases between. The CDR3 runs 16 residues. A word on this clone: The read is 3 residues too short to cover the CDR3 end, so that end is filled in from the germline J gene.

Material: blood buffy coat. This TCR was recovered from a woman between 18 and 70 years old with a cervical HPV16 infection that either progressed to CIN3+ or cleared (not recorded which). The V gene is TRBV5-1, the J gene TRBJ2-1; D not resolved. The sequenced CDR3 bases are TGCGCCAGCAGCTTGGGGTTTGCGGAGCCCTACAATGAG. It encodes CASSLGFAEPYNE. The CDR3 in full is CASSLGFAEPYNEQFF.